These 31 T cell receptor beta chains were all obtained from the same sample, sequenced in a study of cytomegalovirus exposure and HLA in healthy donors. The PCR made use of 60 Vbeta and 13 Jbeta primers. Clones were sequenced by immunoSEQ multiplex PCR, and TCRdb holds only the in-frame ones, with some missing. The sample consists of about 94,000 clones, roughly 80% of them appearing once. The sequencing sample was made of PBMCs. The receptors here all came from a man in his forties or fifties in good health and CMV-seropositive.

V usage is TRBV6-5 and J usage is TRBJ2-3; the match to TRBD2 covers 9 bases. CDR3 length equals 15 residues. The V segment lost 2 bases and the J segment 5 bases; nucleotides outside the gene matches: 5. The germline gives CDR1 MNHEY, CDR2 SVGAGI. For the CDR3, the DNA is TGTGCCAGCAGTTACCGCGGGAGGGGGGTAGATACGCAGTATTTT. Its protein is CASSYRGRGVDTQYF.

CDR3 amino acids: CASSLGTGATGELFF. CDR3 nucleotide sequence: TGCGCCAGCAGCTTGGGGACAGGGGCCACCGGGGAGCTGTTTTTT. The chain combines TRBV5-1 with TRBJ2-2; TRBD1 aligns across 9 bases. The CDR3 is made up of 15 amino acids. Germline loops: CDR1 SGHRS, CDR2 YFSETQ. V gave up 0 bases and J gave up 4 bases; unmatched junction bases: 1.

As regards this clone: Mismatch with germline at one junction end may stem from a read error. The gene calls are TRBV7-7 and TRBJ2-5, with D perhaps TRBD1 (9 bases). The CDR3 is made up of 15 amino acids. CDR1 is SSHAT, CDR2 FNYEAQ, per germline (reference sequence). CDR3 in DNA: TGTGCTAGCAGCTTAGCGGGACAGGGACAAGAGACCCAGTACTTC. Amino acids: CASSLAGQGQETQYF.

This chain uses TRBV28 with TRBJ1-4, with 9 bases aligning to TRBD1. Germline trimming cut 11 bases from V and 8 bases from J; bases unmatched to any gene: 6. CDR3 size: 12 residues. Germline assignment: CDR1 MDHEN and CDR2 SYDVKM. The CDR3 spells CAGLGQGEKLFF. In DNA, the CDR3 is TGTGCCGGCCTTGGACAGGGGGAAAAACTGTTTTTT.

The J gene is TRBJ1-1, the V gene TRBV6-6; tentative D call: TRBD1 (6 bases). Deletions cut 4 bases from V and 2 bases from J, with 17 bases between. Germline V gives CDR1 MNHNY, CDR2 SVGAGI (reference sequence). This CDR3 has 16 amino acids. The CDR3: CASSSPGGGPNTEAFF. DNA for the CDR3: TGTGCCAGCAGTTCCCCGGGGGGGGGCCCTAACACTGAAGCTTTCTTT.

The V call is TRBV4-1, the J call TRBJ1-2, with TRBD1 as a possible D gene (6 bases). CDR1 is MGHRA, CDR2 YSYEKL, per germline. This CDR3 spans 17 amino acids. Trimming cost V 3 bases and J 4 bases, with 21 bases left between them. The CDR3 region has the DNA TGCGCCAGCAGCCAGAGGCTTGCGGGGGCCCCTAGCTATGGCTACACCTTC. Translated, it gives CASSQRLAGAPSYGYTF.

This chain joins TRBV5-1 and TRBJ1-2; a possible D gene is TRBD1 (5 bases). The CDR3 has 14 residues. Germline CDR1 and CDR2: SGHRS and YFSETQ. V was clipped by 4 bases and J by 8 bases, with 18 bases between them. Here the CDR3 DNA reads TGCGCCAGCAGCCCTGACGGGGGACCACGGGGCTACACCTTC. Amino acid sequence: CASSPDGGPRGYTF.

V and J are TRBV18 and TRBJ2-1; TRBD2 matches 9 bases. The CDR3 has 15 residues. The V segment lost 3 bases and the J segment 9 bases; nucleotides outside the gene matches: 9. Looked up from germline, CDR1 is KGHSH and CDR2 is LQKENI. In DNA, the CDR3 is TGTGCCAGCTCACCGTCGGCGGGAGGGTCAGGTGAGCAGTTCTTC. This translates into CASSPSAGGSGEQFF.

The sample holds a few counts of this clone. The J gene is TRBJ2-1, the V gene TRBV13; TRBD2 matches at 10 bases. The CDR3 spans 16 residues. V was clipped by 4 bases and J by 5 bases; unmatched bases: 8. CDR1 and CDR2 from the germline V gene are PRHDT and FYEKMQ (reference sequence). CDR3 bases: TGTGCCAGCAGCTCTGGACTAGCGGAACCGAACAATGAGCAGTTCTTC. It translates to CASSSGLAEPNNEQFF. The variable domain in full, completed from reference TRBV13 and TRBJ2-1, reads AAGVIQSPRHLIKEKRETATLKCYPIPRHDTVYWYQQGPGQDPQFLISFYEKMQSDKGSIPDRFSAQQFSDYHSELNMSSLELGDSALYFCASSSGLAEPNNEQFFGPGTRLTVL.

This chain links TRBV5-1 with TRBJ1-1, with TRBD1 matching over 7 bases. The trim removed 2 bases at V and 5 bases at J, leaving 9 bases unmatched. Germline V gene data show CDR1 as SGHRS and CDR2 as YFSETQ. The CDR3 is made up of 15 amino acids. CDR3 nucleotides: TGCGCCAGCAGCTTTACCGCAGGGGGGAAGACTGAAGCTTTCTTT. Translating gives CASSFTAGGKTEAFF.

V and J are TRBV6-1 and TRBJ2-7; possible D gene TRBD2, 6 bases. The CDR3 is 13 residues long. V was pared by 5 bases and J by 2 bases, with 10 bases between. CDR1 is MNHNS, CDR2 SASEGT, per germline. For the CDR3, the DNA is TGTGCCAGCAGTCACGGGAGCCCCTACGAGCAGTACTTC. Protein product: CASSHGSPYEQYF.

V gene TRBV12-5 combines with J gene TRBJ2-1; D is ambiguous. Per the germline V gene, CDR1 is LGHNT and CDR2 is FRNRAP. Trimming took 5 bases from V and 4 from J, leaving 3 bases between them. This CDR3 region has 11 residues. The CDR3 nucleotides are TGTGCTAGTGGTATATACAATGAGCAGTTCTTC. Translated, it gives CASGIYNEQFF.

Notes on this clone: The junction and the germline gene differ at one end; a read error may be behind it. This sequence joins TRBV19 and TRBJ1-4; 7 bases line up with TRBD1. This CDR3 has 11 amino acids. Looked up from germline, CDR1 is LNHDA and CDR2 is SQIVND (reference sequence). The CDR3 region has the DNA TGTGCCAGTATCGCAGGGGGAAAACTGCTTTTT. This codes for CASIAGGKLLF. Based on the CDR3 plus reference TRBV19 and TRBJ1-4, the full variable domain is DGGITQSPKYLFRKEGQNVTLSCEQNLNHDAMYWYRQDPGQGLRLIYYSQIVNDFQKGDIAEGYSVSREKKESFPLTVTSAQKNPTAFYLCASIAGGKLLFGSGTQLSVL.

V gene TRBV7-9 combines with J gene TRBJ2-2; TRBD2 agrees at 10 bases. Trimming removed 10 bases from V and 6 bases from J; junction bases left unmatched: 5. CDR3 length equals 13 residues. Germline V gene sequence: CDR1 SEHNR, CDR2 FQNEAQ (reference sequence). The CDR3 here is CATEREGPGELFF. CDR3 nucleotide sequence: TGTGCCACCGAGCGGGAGGGGCCCGGGGAGCTGTTTTTT.

The gene calls are TRBV6-6 and TRBJ1-5; 7 positions match TRBD1. Germline V CDR1 and CDR2: MNHNY, SVGAGI (reference sequence). Trimming cost V 2 bases and J 7 bases; bases outside gene matches: 8. The CDR3 sequence is 15 residues long. CDR3 loop: CASSYKQGSNQPQHF. The CDR3 nucleotides read TGTGCCAGCAGTTACAAACAGGGGAGTAACCAGCCCCAGCATTTT.

The rearrangement links TRBV9 to TRBJ2-3; D is unclear. V lost 0 bases to trimming and J lost 2 bases, with 7 bases between them. CDR3 length: 14 residues. Germline loops: CDR1 SGDLS, CDR2 YYNGEE. This chain's CDR3 is CASSVDQFTDTQYF. CDR3 in DNA: TGTGCCAGCAGCGTAGACCAGTTCACAGATACGCAGTATTTT.

V usage is TRBV5-4 and J usage is TRBJ2-3; 8 bases fit TRBD2. V lost 0 bases to trimming and J lost 1 base; unmatched junction nucleotides: 4. There are 16 residues in the CDR3. Germline loops: CDR1 SGHNT, CDR2 YYREEE (reference sequence). The CDR3 DNA reads as TGTGCCAGCAGCTTGGTGGGTAGCGGGGGCACAGATACGCAGTATTTT. Translation: CASSLVGSGGTDTQYF.

The chain couples TRBV7-9 to TRBJ2-3, with TRBD2 matching 7 bases. CDR1 and CDR2 (germline): SEHNR, FQNEAQ (reference sequence). The CDR3 covers 18 residues. V lost 7 bases to trimming and J lost 2 bases; unmatched junction nucleotides: 18. CDR3 bases: TGTGCCAGCACCCTCACCCAAGCGGGACTCCGGGTCACAGATACGCAGTATTTT. Translated: CASTLTQAGLRVTDTQYF.

The J gene is TRBJ1-2, the V gene TRBV9; the match to TRBD1 covers 10 bases. From germline, CDR1 is SGDLS and CDR2 YYNGEE. With V trimmed by 5 bases and J by 5 bases, 9 bases remained unmatched. CDR3 length equals 15 residues. The CDR3 DNA reads TGTGCCAGCAGGGGACAGGGGCCTTCTTTATATGGCTACACCTTC. Protein: CASRGQGPSLYGYTF.

This chain joins TRBV5-1 and TRBJ2-1; 7 nucleotides agree with TRBD2. The CDR3 totals 18 residues. Germline V gene sequence: CDR1 SGHRS, CDR2 YFSETQ. Unmatched junction bases numbered 18, after V lost 6 bases and J lost 3 bases. In DNA, the CDR3 is TGCGCCAGCACCCCAATCTCCGGGGCTAGCGGTCTCTACAATGAGCAGTTCTTC. Translating it yields CASTPISGASGLYNEQFF.

A few counts support this clone. The genes are TRBV28 and TRBJ2-7, with 11 bases that match TRBD1. The CDR3 length is 15 residues. Germline V lookup: CDR1 MDHEN, CDR2 SYDVKM. V shed 4 bases and J 1 base; nucleotides not matched to a gene: 3. The CDR3 DNA reads TGTGCCAGCAGTTACGGGACAGGGGGATCCTACGAGCAGTACTTC. This sequence encodes CASSYGTGGSYEQYF.

This CDR3 is CASTLTGVPYQPQHF. CDR3 DNA: TGTGCCAGCACTCTGACAGGGGTCCCCTATCAGCCCCAGCATTTT. The gene calls are TRBV6-1 and TRBJ1-5, with 8 bases fitting TRBD1. The CDR3 is 15 residues long. Germline-derived CDR1 and CDR2 are MNHNS and SASEGT. J was trimmed by 5 bases and V by 7 bases; bases with no gene match: 10.

The chain recombines TRBV6-1 with TRBJ2-3; D may be TRBD1 (6 bases). CDR1 is MNHNS and CDR2 is SASEGT in the germline V gene. V shed 3 bases and J shed 6 bases, with 13 bases lying between them. The CDR3 runs 14 residues. The chain's CDR3 is CASSEDSLKDTQYF. The CDR3 bases are TGTGCCAGCAGTGAGGACAGCCTGAAGGATACGCAGTATTTT.

The V and J genes are TRBV4-3 and TRBJ2-7; D is perhaps TRBD2 (6 bases). Germline V gene lookup returns CDR1 LGHNA and CDR2 YSLEER. This CDR3 has 16 amino acids. Between the trimmed V and J ends, which lost 3 bases and 2 bases, there was a span of 17 bases. The DNA for the CDR3 is TGCGCCAGCAGCCAGTCAAATGGCGGGACCACCTACGAGCAGTACTTC. Amino acids: CASSQSNGGTTYEQYF.

The rearrangement uses TRBV5-1 and TRBJ2-7; the match to TRBD1 covers 8 bases. This CDR3 has 14 residues. The V gene end was trimmed by 4 bases and the J gene end by 3 bases; junction bases not matched to a gene: 6. Germline V gene data show CDR1 as SGHRS and CDR2 as YFSETQ. The CDR3 coding sequence is TGCGCCAGCAGCACCGGACAGGGCAGCTACGAGCAGTACTTC. Its protein is CASSTGQGSYEQYF.

The chain has TRBV9 and TRBJ2-7; 7 nucleotides line up with TRBD2. The CDR3 has 14 residues. The trim removed 0 bases at V and 2 bases at J, leaving 2 bases unmatched. CDR1 and CDR2 (germline): SGDLS, YYNGEE. CDR3 protein: CASSVGGGTYEQYF. The CDR3 DNA reads TGTGCCAGCAGCGTAGGGGGGGGTACCTACGAGCAGTACTTC.

The rearrangement joins TRBV5-6 to TRBJ1-6; TRBD1 is a possible D gene (6 bases). V shed 4 bases and J shed 6 bases, with 11 bases lying between them. CDR3 length equals 14 residues. Germline V CDR1 and CDR2: SGHDT, YYEEEE. CDR3 region: CASSLDRINSPLHF. The CDR3 DNA reads as TGTGCCAGCAGCCTAGACAGGATTAATTCACCCCTCCACTTT. The full variable domain, completed using reference TRBV5-6 and TRBJ1-6, is DAGVTQSPTHLIKTRGQQVTLRCSPKSGHDTVSWYQQALGQGPQFIFQYYEEEERQRGNFPDRFSGHQFPNYSSELNVNALLLGDSALYLCASSLDRINSPLHFGNGTRLTVT.

The V and J genes are TRBV6-5 and TRBJ1-2; D unclear. Germline V gene data show CDR1 as MNHEY and CDR2 as SVGAGI. V lost 8 bases and J 8 bases, leaving 15 bases between the germline ends. The CDR3 extends over 12 amino acids. In DNA form, the CDR3 reads TGTGCCAGCTCTGACATCTCTGGAGGCTACACCTTC. It yields the protein CASSDISGGYTF.

This chain links TRBV27 with TRBJ1-3; a weak D match, TRBD1 (5 bases). The germline CDR1 and CDR2 sequences are MNHEY and SMNVEV (reference sequence). The CDR3 sequence is 15 residues long. Trimming took 5 bases from V and 0 from J, leaving 11 bases between them. This chain's CDR3 is CASSRTTNSGNTIYF. The CDR3 nucleotides read TGTGCCAGCAGTCGGACAACCAACTCTGGAAACACCATATATTTT.

This sequence joins TRBV7-9 and TRBJ1-4; D remains ambiguous. Trimming stripped 5 bases from V and 7 bases from J, with 14 bases between. Germline assignment: CDR1 SEHNR and CDR2 FQNEAQ (reference sequence). The CDR3 contains 14 residues. The CDR3 DNA sequence: TGTGCCAGCAGCCTGGCAGGAATTGGTGAAAAACTGTTTTTT. Its protein product is CASSLAGIGEKLFF.

This clone has just one count. V is TRBV6-6 and J is TRBJ2-2, with 10 bases that match TRBD2. There are 16 residues in the CDR3. The ends lost 5 bases at V and 6 bases at J; junction bases unmatched: 9. Per germline, CDR1 MNHNY and CDR2 SVGAGI (reference sequence). The CDR3 spells CASSAPLAGDPGELFF. In nucleotides, the CDR3 is TGTGCCAGCAGTGCCCCCCTAGCGGGAGATCCCGGGGAGCTGTTTTTT.